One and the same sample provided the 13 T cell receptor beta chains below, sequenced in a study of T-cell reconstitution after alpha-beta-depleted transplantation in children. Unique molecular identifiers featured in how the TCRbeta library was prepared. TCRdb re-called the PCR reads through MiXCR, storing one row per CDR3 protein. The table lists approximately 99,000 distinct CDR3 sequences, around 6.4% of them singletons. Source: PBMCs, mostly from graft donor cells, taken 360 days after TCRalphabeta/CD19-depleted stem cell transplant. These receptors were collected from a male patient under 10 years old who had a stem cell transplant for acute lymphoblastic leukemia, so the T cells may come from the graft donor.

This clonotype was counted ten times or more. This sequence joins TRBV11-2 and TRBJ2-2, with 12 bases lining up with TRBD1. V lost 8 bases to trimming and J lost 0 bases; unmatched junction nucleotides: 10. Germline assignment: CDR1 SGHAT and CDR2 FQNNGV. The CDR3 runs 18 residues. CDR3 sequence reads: CASGRDRGRRSNTGELFF. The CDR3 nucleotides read TGTGCCAGCGGCCGGGACAGGGGGCGCAGATCGAACACCGGGGAGCTGTTTTTT.

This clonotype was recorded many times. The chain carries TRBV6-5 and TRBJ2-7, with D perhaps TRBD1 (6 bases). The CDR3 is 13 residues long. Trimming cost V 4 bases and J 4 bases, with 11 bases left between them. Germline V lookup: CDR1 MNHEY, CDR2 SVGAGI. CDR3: CASSWTEDYEQYF. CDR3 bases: TGTGCCAGCAGTTGGACAGAGGATTACGAGCAGTACTTC.

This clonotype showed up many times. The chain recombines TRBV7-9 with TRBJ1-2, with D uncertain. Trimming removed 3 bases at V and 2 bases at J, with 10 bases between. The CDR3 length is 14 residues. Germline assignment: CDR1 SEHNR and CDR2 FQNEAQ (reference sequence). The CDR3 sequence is CASSLDGYNYGYTF. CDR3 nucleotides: TGTGCCAGCAGCTTGGATGGGTACAACTATGGCTACACCTTC.

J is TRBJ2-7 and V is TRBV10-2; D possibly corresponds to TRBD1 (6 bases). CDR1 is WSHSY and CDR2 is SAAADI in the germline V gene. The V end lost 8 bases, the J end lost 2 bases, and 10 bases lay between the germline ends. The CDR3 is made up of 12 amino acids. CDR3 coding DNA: TGCGCCAGCCGGGGACATCCCTACGAGCAGTACTTC. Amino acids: CASRGHPYEQYF.

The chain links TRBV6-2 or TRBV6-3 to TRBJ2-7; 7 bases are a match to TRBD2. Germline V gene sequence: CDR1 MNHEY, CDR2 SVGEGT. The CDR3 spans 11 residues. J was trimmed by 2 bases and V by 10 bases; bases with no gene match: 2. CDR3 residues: CATREAYEQYF. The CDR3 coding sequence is TGTGCCACCCGGGAGGCCTACGAGCAGTACTTC.

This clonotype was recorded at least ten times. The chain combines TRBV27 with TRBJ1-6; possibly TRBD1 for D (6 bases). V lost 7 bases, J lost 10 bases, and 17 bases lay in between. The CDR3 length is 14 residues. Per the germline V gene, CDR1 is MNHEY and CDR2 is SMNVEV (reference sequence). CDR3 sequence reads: CASTPGGPGSPLHF. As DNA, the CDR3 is TGTGCCAGCACTCCGGGGGGCCCGGGGTCACCCCTCCACTTT.

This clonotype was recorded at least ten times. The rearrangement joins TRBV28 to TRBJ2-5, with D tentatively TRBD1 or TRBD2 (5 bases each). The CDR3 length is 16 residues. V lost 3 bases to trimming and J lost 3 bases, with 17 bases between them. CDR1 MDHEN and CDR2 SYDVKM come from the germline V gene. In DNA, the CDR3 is TGTGCCAGCAGTTTTTGGCAGGGTGGGAGTAAAGAGACCCAGTACTTC. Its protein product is CASSFWQGGSKETQYF.

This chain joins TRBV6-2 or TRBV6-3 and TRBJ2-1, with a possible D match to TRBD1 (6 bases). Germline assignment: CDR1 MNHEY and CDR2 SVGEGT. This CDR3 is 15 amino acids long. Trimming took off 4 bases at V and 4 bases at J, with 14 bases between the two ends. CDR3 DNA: TGTGCCAGCAGTTGGGACACCCCCTCATACAATGAGCAGTTCTTC. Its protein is CASSWDTPSYNEQFF.

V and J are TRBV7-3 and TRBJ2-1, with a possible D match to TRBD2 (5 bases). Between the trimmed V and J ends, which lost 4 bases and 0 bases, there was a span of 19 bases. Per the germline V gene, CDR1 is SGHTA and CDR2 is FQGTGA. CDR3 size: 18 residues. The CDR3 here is CASSYKGEGGNSYNEQFF. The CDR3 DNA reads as TGTGCCAGCAGCTACAAGGGAGAAGGCGGAAACTCCTACAATGAGCAGTTCTTC.

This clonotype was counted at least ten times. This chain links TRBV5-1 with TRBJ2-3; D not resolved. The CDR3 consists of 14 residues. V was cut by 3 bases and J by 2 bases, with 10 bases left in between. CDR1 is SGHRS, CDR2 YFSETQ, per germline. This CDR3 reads CASSSLRFTDTQYF. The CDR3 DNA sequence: TGCGCCAGCAGCTCCCTCCGGTTCACAGATACGCAGTATTTT.

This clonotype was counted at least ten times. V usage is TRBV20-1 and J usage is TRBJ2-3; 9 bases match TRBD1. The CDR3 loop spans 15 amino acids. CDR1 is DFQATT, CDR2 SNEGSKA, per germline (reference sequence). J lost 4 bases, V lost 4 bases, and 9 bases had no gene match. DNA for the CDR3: TGCAGTGCTAACAGTTTACAGGGGGCTGCAGATACGCAGTATTTT. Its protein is CSANSLQGAADTQYF.

CDR3 region: CSARKAGGLEQYF. In DNA, the CDR3 is TGCAGTGCTAGGAAAGCGGGGGGTCTCGAGCAGTACTTC. This rearrangement joins TRBV20-1 to TRBJ2-7; TRBD2 matches at 9 bases. V shed 3 bases, J shed 6 bases, and the junction held 6 bases outside the gene matches. The CDR3 runs to 13 residues. The germline V gene encodes CDR1 DFQATT and CDR2 SNEGSKA (reference sequence).

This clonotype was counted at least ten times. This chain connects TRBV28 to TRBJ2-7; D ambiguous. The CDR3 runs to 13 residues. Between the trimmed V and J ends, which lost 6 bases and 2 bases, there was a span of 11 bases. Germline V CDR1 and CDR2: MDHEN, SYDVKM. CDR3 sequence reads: CASRDQGPYEQYF. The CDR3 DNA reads TGTGCCAGCAGGGACCAAGGGCCCTACGAGCAGTACTTC.